This T cell receptor (beta chain) was recovered during a study of cytomegalovirus exposure and HLA in healthy donors. Study-wide points: Immune exposure information available was restricted to CMV serostatus. There were a few CMV-associated chains whose specificity for CMV antigens was confirmed in vitro.

Regarding this clone: The antigen is unknown.

The PCR made use of 60 Vbeta and 13 Jbeta primers. Libraries were prepared by immunoSEQ multiplex PCR; TCRdb keeps only in-frame clonotypes and omits some of them. There are some 120,000 clones in the sample; about 79% occur only once, and 1.9% lies in the top ten. This CDR3 is 16 amino acids long. Input material: PBMCs. This chain uses TRBV21-1 with TRBJ2-2; the table names TRBD2, a call not compared with the DNA. TRBV21-1 is designated a pseudogene. This receptor was obtained from a man aged 45-60 years in good health and CMV-seronegative. The CDR3 DNA reads TGTGCCAGCAGCAGAGAGGACTACCCGAACACCGGGGAGCTGTTTTTT. This sequence encodes CASSREDYPNTGELFF.